This T cell receptor (beta chain) was recovered during a study of T cells in Graves' hyperthyroidism and ophthalmopathy. Trimming stripped 3 bases from V and 5 bases from J, with 10 bases between. Germline lookup yields CDR1 LGHDT and CDR2 YNNKEL (reference sequence). The CDR3 contains 14 residues. The TCR beta CDR3 regions underwent amplification using RNA transcripts as the source. A first-round RT-PCR of the TCR CDR3 used the HTBI primer set. TCRdb re-analysed the multiplex PCR reads in MiXCR, keeping a single row per CDR3 protein. Of about 640,000 distinct CDR3 sequences in the sample, under 25% were seen once. Fresh peripheral blood, approximately 9.1 ml, was the source of the PBMCs. This clonotype was seen a few times.

The sequencing input was blood. The TCR was taken from a man between 25 and 39 years old with Graves' ophthalmopathy. The rearrangement links TRBV3-1 to TRBJ2-2; D ambiguous. CDR3 protein: CASSQLTKTGELFF. CDR3 DNA sequence: TGTGCCAGCAGCCAGCTGACAAAAACCGGGGAGCTGTTTTTT.